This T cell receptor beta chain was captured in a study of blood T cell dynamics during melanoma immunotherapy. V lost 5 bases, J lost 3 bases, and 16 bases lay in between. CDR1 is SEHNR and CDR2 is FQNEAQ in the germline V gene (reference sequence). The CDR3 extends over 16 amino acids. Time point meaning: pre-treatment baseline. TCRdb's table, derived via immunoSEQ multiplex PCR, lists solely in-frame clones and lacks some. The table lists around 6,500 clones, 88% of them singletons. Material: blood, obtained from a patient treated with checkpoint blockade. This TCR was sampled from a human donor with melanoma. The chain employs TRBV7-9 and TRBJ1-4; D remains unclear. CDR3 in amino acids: CASSPSNTVANEKLFF. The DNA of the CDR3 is TGTGCCAGCAGCCCCTCCAACACGGTAGCTAATGAAAAACTGTTTTTT.